The 27 T cell receptor beta chains presented below share a single source sample, sequenced in a study of blood T cell repertoires in COVID-19. Sequencing was performed with immunoSEQ multiplex PCR; in TCRdb, only in-frame clones are kept and a portion is missing. The top ten hold approximately 2% of the sample, which has 100,000 to 150,000 clones, 60% to 80% seen once. The source material was peripheral blood. The receptors come from a woman aged 70-85 years with acute or convalescent COVID-19.

The V gene is TRBV18, the J gene TRBJ2-3, with 7 nucleotides matching TRBD1. Germline CDR1 KGHSH, CDR2 LQKENI. The J segment lost 2 bases and the V segment lost 3 bases, leaving 11 bases of the junction unmatched. The CDR3 runs 17 residues. CDR3 nucleotide sequence: TGTGCCAGCTCACCCAAACAGGGGAACCCATCCACAGATACGCAGTATTTT. Translated, it gives CASSPKQGNPSTDTQYF.

This clone was picked up one time. CDR3 amino acids: CASSIDWTAHYGYTF. The DNA of the CDR3 is TGTGCCAGTAGTATAGATTGGACAGCTCACTATGGCTACACCTTC. V usage is TRBV19 and J usage is TRBJ1-2; D is perhaps TRBD1 (6 bases). The CDR3 length is 15 residues. Trimming removed 0 bases from V and 3 bases from J, with 11 bases in between. Germline V gene data show CDR1 as LNHDA and CDR2 as SQIVND (reference sequence).

The chain has TRBV7-2 and TRBJ2-4; 9 bases fit TRBD1. CDR1 is SGHTA and CDR2 is FQGNSA in the germline V gene. After removal of 1 base from V and 6 bases from J, the junction contained 1 base not matched to a gene. There are 14 residues in the CDR3. CDR3 sequence reads: CASSLEGQGNIQYF. DNA of the CDR3: TGTGCCAGCAGCTTAGAGGGACAGGGAAACATTCAGTACTTC.

The rearrangement uses TRBV7-9 and TRBJ1-4, with D hard to call. Germline CDR1 SEHNR, CDR2 FQNEAQ (reference sequence). This CDR3 is 12 amino acids long. Trimming took 5 bases from V and 7 from J, leaving 8 bases between them. The CDR3, as DNA: TGTGCCAGCAGCACCGGTGGTGAAAAACTGTTTTTT. Protein product: CASSTGGEKLFF.

The J gene is TRBJ2-2, the V gene TRBV24-1; TRBD1 aligns across 8 bases. The CDR3 consists of 14 residues. Germline-derived CDR1 and CDR2 are KGHDR and SFDVKD. V shed 9 bases and J 7 bases; nucleotides not matched to a gene: 9. The CDR3 DNA reads as TGTGCCACCTCGGGCCAGGGGGCCCACGGGGAGCTGTTTTTT. This encodes CATSGQGAHGELFF.

This clone was seen only a few times. The chain has TRBV6-2 or TRBV6-3 and TRBJ2-1; 9 bases map to TRBD1. The CDR3 has 17 residues. J lost 3 bases, V lost 0 bases, and 6 bases had no gene match. Per germline, CDR1 MNHEY and CDR2 SVGEGT. The CDR3 DNA sequence: TGTGCCAGCAGTTACTCGCCTGGACAGGGGCTCTACAATGAGCAGTTCTTC. Translating gives CASSYSPGQGLYNEQFF.

This clone has just a few counts. The chain uses TRBV7-2 and TRBJ2-1, with 7 nucleotides matching TRBD1. The ends lost 6 bases at V and 4 bases at J; junction bases unmatched: 6. The germline gives CDR1 SGHTA, CDR2 FQGNSA. CDR3 size: 14 residues. The CDR3 DNA sequence: TGTGCCAGCAGTCCCGGGACAGAATACAATGAGCAGTTCTTC. As protein: CASSPGTEYNEQFF.

V gene TRBV9 combines with J gene TRBJ2-7, with a tentative D call TRBD2 (5 bases). The CDR3 contains 13 residues. Germline CDR1 is SGDLS and CDR2 is YYNGEE. V lost 1 base and J lost 3, with 8 bases in between. CDR3 residues: CASSVQEGYEQYF. In DNA, the CDR3 is TGTGCCAGCAGCGTACAAGAGGGCTACGAGCAGTACTTC.

The rearrangement joins TRBV5-1 to TRBJ1-4; 7 bases map to TRBD1. Germline V lookup: CDR1 SGHRS, CDR2 YFSETQ. The CDR3 covers 14 residues. V shed 6 bases, J shed 5 bases, and the junction held 7 bases outside the gene matches. The DNA of the CDR3 is TGCGCCAGCACCACCGGGACAGTGAATGAAAAACTGTTTTTT. It specifies CASTTGTVNEKLFF.

V gene TRBV29-1 combines with J gene TRBJ2-4; 7 nucleotides match TRBD2. Looked up from germline, CDR1 is SQVTM and CDR2 is ANQGSEA. This CDR3 has 15 amino acids. The junction had 2 bases not matched to a gene; V was cut back by 0 bases and J by 0 bases. The CDR3 is CSVEDRGEAKNIQYF. The CDR3 coding sequence is TGCAGCGTTGAAGATCGGGGGGAAGCCAAAAACATTCAGTACTTC.

The rearrangement uses TRBV18 and TRBJ2-5; 10 positions agree with TRBD2. The germline gives CDR1 KGHSH, CDR2 LQKENI. With V trimmed by 6 bases and J by 3 bases, 4 bases remained unmatched. CDR3 length: 14 amino acids. This CDR3 reads CASSSLAGEETQYF. In nucleotides, the CDR3 is TGTGCCAGCTCTTCTCTAGCGGGAGAAGAGACCCAGTACTTC.

The rearrangement joins TRBV12-5 to TRBJ1-2; 9 nucleotides align to TRBD1. Losses at the gene ends were 5 bases for V and 3 bases for J; bases not matched to a gene: 16. This CDR3 is 18 amino acids long. CDR1 LGHNT and CDR2 FRNRAP come from the germline V gene. The CDR3 reads CASGSTSTNRGRYYGYTF. CDR3 coding DNA: TGTGCTAGTGGTAGCACCTCTACAAACAGGGGGCGGTACTATGGCTACACCTTC.

J is TRBJ1-3 and V is TRBV7-9, with D unclear. CDR1 is SEHNR and CDR2 is FQNEAQ in the germline V gene (reference sequence). The V gene lost 3 bases and the J gene lost 3 bases, with 12 bases spanning the gap. This CDR3 region has 15 residues. CDR3 sequence (DNA): TGTGCCAGCAGCTTCGGGTCACCGGGTGGAAACACCATATATTTT. This translates into CASSFGSPGGNTIYF.

CDR3 sequence reads: CATSRGGGGGYNEQFF. The CDR3 DNA is TGTGCCACCAGCAGAGGTGGGGGAGGTGGCTACAATGAGCAGTTCTTC. V and J are TRBV15 and TRBJ2-1; weak D call: TRBD2 (6 bases). This CDR3 has 16 amino acids. The germline V gene has CDR1 LNHNV and CDR2 YYDKDF (reference sequence). V lost 1 base and J 3 bases, leaving 13 bases between the germline ends.

DNA for the CDR3: TGTGCCAGCAGTTACGAGTGGGGCCCCAACACTGAAGCTTTCTTT. Its translation: CASSYEWGPNTEAFF. This sequence joins TRBV6-6 and TRBJ1-1; D may be TRBD1 (5 bases). In germline, CDR1 is MNHNY, CDR2 SVGAGI (reference sequence). The CDR3 sequence is 15 residues long. Trimming took 2 bases from V and 2 from J, leaving 12 bases between them.

The genes are TRBV6-6 and TRBJ2-1; D is perhaps TRBD1 (5 bases). The CDR3 covers 12 residues. The V end was cut by 6 bases, the J end by 10 bases, with 13 bases between. CDR1 MNHNY and CDR2 SVGAGI come from the germline V gene (reference sequence). The CDR3 loop reads CASRIRDSEQFF. The CDR3 coding sequence is TGTGCCAGCAGAATACGCGACAGCGAGCAGTTCTTC.

This clone was detected only a few times. A read error may explain this, as a much larger clone is one base away. The same CDR3 also results from other DNA sequences found in this sample. This sequence joins TRBV18 and TRBJ2-7; 9 bases agree with TRBD1. V was clipped by 4 bases and J by 3 bases; unmatched bases: 13. Germline V gene lookup returns CDR1 KGHSH and CDR2 LQKENI. This CDR3 has 17 residues. CDR3 nucleotide sequence: TGTGCCAGCTCACGTACAGGGGGCGGTGCGGGGGACTACGAGCAGTACTTC. Its translation is CASSRTGGGAGDYEQYF. The whole variable domain, remainder taken from reference TRBV18 and TRBJ2-7, is NAGVMQNPRHLVRRRGQEARLRCSPMKGHSHVYWYRQLPEEGLKFMVYLQKENIIDESGMPKERFSAEFPKEGPSILRIQQVVRGDSAAYFCASSRTGGGAGDYEQYFGPGTRLTVT.

In its sample, this clone was seen once. V usage is TRBV3-1 (or the pseudogene TRBV3-2) and J usage is TRBJ1-4, with 9 nucleotides matching TRBD1. The CDR3 runs to 15 residues. Trimming cost V 8 bases and J 5 bases; bases outside gene matches: 9. Germline-derived CDR1 and CDR2 are LGHDT and YNNKEL (reference sequence). The CDR3 region is CASVTAGTGNEKLFF. The CDR3 DNA reads as TGTGCCAGCGTAACAGCCGGGACAGGGAATGAAAAACTGTTTTTT.

This sequence joins TRBV29-1 and TRBJ1-2; 10 bases are shared with TRBD1. The V gene end was trimmed by 0 bases and the J gene end by 7 bases; junction bases not matched to a gene: 5. The germline V gene encodes CDR1 SQVTM and CDR2 ANQGSEA. The CDR3 is 14 residues long. In nucleotides, the CDR3 is TGCAGCGTTGAAGACCGGACAGGGGGGGGTGGCTACACCTTC. This encodes CSVEDRTGGGGYTF. Looking up the rest from reference TRBV29-1 and TRBJ1-2 gives the full variable domain: SAVISQKPSRDICQRGTSLTIQCQVDSQVTMMFWYRQQPGQSLTLIATANQGSEATYESGFVIDKFPISRPNLTFSTLTVSNMSPEDSSIYLCSVEDRTGGGGYTFGSGTRLTVV.

V and J are TRBV5-1 and TRBJ1-2, with TRBD1 matching 10 bases. The V segment lost 4 bases and the J segment 3 bases; nucleotides outside the gene matches: 15. The CDR3 runs 18 residues. Germline-derived CDR1 and CDR2 are SGHRS and YFSETQ. The CDR3 bases are TGCGCCAGCAGCCACAGCCGGGACAGGGGACGCCTCGACTATGGCTACACCTTC. This sequence encodes CASSHSRDRGRLDYGYTF.

This clone was detected a few times. The gene calls are TRBV18 and TRBJ2-1, with TRBD2 matching over 9 bases. Germline V gives CDR1 KGHSH, CDR2 LQKENI. The V and J ends lost 0 bases and 5 bases, in that order; junction bases with no gene match: 5. CDR3 length equals 16 residues. The CDR3 here is CASSPPVLAGNNEQFF. The DNA of the CDR3 is TGTGCCAGCTCACCACCGGTACTAGCGGGCAACAATGAGCAGTTCTTC. Full variable domain (rest looked up from reference TRBV18 and TRBJ2-1): NAGVMQNPRHLVRRRGQEARLRCSPMKGHSHVYWYRQLPEEGLKFMVYLQKENIIDESGMPKERFSAEFPKEGPSILRIQQVVRGDSAAYFCASSPPVLAGNNEQFFGPGTRLTVL.

The chain employs TRBV6-5 and TRBJ1-1; 8 bases match TRBD1. This CDR3 spans 13 amino acids. Unmatched junction bases numbered 4, after V lost 6 bases and J lost 4 bases. Looked up from germline, CDR1 is MNHEY and CDR2 is SVGAGI. CDR3 loop: CASRDRAFTEAFF. CDR3 sequence (DNA): TGTGCCAGCAGGGACAGGGCCTTCACTGAAGCTTTCTTT.

This chain connects TRBV28 to TRBJ2-5; D possibly corresponds to TRBD2 (5 bases). V shed 4 bases and J shed 5 bases, with 11 bases lying between them. CDR1 and CDR2 (germline): MDHEN, SYDVKM. The CDR3 spans 13 residues. CDR3 sequence (DNA): TGTGCCAGCAGTTCCGGGAAGTATGAGACCCAGTACTTC. Amino acid sequence: CASSSGKYETQYF.

The V and J genes are TRBV9 and TRBJ2-1, with 10 bases that match TRBD2. The junction had 10 bases not matched to a gene; V was cut back by 5 bases and J by 8 bases. The CDR3 spans 15 residues. Germline V gene lookup returns CDR1 SGDLS and CDR2 YYNGEE. CDR3 loop: CASSGERGGRDEQFF. CDR3 DNA sequence: TGTGCCAGCAGTGGGGAGCGGGGGGGCCGTGATGAGCAGTTCTTC.

The J gene is TRBJ2-7, the V gene TRBV4-1; no clear D gene. Germline CDR1 MGHRA, CDR2 YSYEKL. This CDR3 contains 13 residues. Deletions cut 1 base from V and 6 bases from J, with 10 bases between. CDR3 in amino acids: CASSQGLIGEQYF. Here the CDR3 DNA reads TGCGCCAGCAGCCAAGGTCTAATTGGCGAGCAGTACTTC.

V usage is TRBV7-9 and J usage is TRBJ2-5, with D tentatively TRBD1 (5 bases). The CDR3 contains 13 residues. From germline, CDR1 is SEHNR and CDR2 FQNEAQ (reference sequence). The V end lost 6 bases, the J end lost 2 bases, and 10 bases lay between the germline ends. The CDR3 DNA reads TGTGCCAGCAGTTCGGCAGGGCAAGAGACCCAGTACTTC. Translated, it gives CASSSAGQETQYF.

The gene calls are TRBV6-5 and TRBJ1-1; 9 positions agree with TRBD1. The germline V gene encodes CDR1 MNHEY and CDR2 SVGAGI. This CDR3 comprises 14 residues. With 7 bases clipped from V and 5 bases from J, the junction kept 8 bases outside the gene matches. The CDR3 sequence: CASTDGTGYTEAFF. CDR3 nucleotides: TGTGCCAGCACGGACGGGACAGGGTATACTGAAGCTTTCTTT.